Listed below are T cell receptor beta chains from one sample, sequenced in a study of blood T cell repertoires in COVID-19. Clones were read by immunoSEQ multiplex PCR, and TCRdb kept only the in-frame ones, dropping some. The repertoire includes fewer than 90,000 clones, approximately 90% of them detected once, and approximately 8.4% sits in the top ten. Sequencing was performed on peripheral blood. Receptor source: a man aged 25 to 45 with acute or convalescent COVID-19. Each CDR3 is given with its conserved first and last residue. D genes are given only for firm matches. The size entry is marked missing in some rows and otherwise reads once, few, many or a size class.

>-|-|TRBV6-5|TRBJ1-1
CASSRVPPEAFF
TGTGCCAGCAGCCGCGTCCCTCCTGAAGCTTTCTTT
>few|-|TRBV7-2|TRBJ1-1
CASSSRSPLTGHNTEAFF
TGTGCCAGCAGCTCAAGGTCTCCCCTGACAGGCCACAACACTGAAGCTTTCTTT
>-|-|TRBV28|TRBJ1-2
CASTRNTNYGYTF
TGTGCCAGCACCCGAAACACTAACTATGGCTACACCTTC
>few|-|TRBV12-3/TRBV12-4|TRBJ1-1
CASSLQWNTEAFF
TGTGCCAGCAGTTTACAATGGAACACTGAAGCTTTCTTT
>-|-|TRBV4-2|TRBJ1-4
CASSQASGGSNEKLFF
TGTGCCAGCAGCCAAGCCTCTGGAGGGAGCAATGAAAAACTGTTTTTT
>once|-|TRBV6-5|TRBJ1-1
CASSYQVEMNTEAFF
TGTGCCAGCAGTTACCAAGTTGAGATGAACACTGAAGCTTTCTTT
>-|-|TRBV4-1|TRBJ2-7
CASSQSGQGLVVQYF
TGCGCCAGCAGCCAATCGGGACAAGGCCTTGTTGTGCAGTACTTC
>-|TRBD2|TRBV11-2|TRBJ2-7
CASGVTSGNHEQYF
TGTGCCAGCGGTGTAACTAGCGGGAATCACGAGCAGTACTTC
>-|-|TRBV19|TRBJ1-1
CASSGWGNTEAFF
TGTGCCAGTAGTGGGTGGGGCAACACTGAAGCTTTCTTT
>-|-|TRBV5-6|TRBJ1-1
CASSLQGFIIEAFF
TGTGCCAGCAGCTTGCAGGGGTTTATTATTGAAGCTTTCTTT
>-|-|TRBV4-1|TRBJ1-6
CASSQASRTYSPLHF
TGCGCCAGCAGCCAAGCATCACGGACTTATTCACCCCTCCACTTT
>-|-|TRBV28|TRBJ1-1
CASSFSGGVVNTEAFF
TGTGCCAGCAGTTTTTCAGGAGGGGTTGTGAACACTGAAGCTTTCTTT
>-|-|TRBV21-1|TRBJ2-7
CASSKISPLSSYEQYF
TGTGCCAGCAGCAAAATTTCCCCCCTGAGCTCCTACGAGCAGTACTTC
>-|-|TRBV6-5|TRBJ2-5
CASSYTIGQQETQYF
TGTGCCAGCAGTTACACGATCGGACAGCAAGAGACCCAGTACTTC
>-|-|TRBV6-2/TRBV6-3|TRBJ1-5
CASSRPARGFNQPQHF
TGTGCCAGCAGTCGCCCGGCCAGGGGATTTAATCAGCCCCAGCATTTT
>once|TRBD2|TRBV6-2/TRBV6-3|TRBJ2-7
CASSNLAGGRNEQYF
TGTGCCAGCAGTAACTTAGCGGGAGGGAGGAACGAGCAGTACTTC
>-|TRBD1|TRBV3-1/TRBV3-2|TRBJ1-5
CASSQGDRGFQPQHF
TGTGCCAGCAGCCAAGGGGACAGGGGGTTTCAGCCCCAGCATTTT
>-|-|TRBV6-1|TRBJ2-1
CASSVRGATDYNEQFF
TGTGCCAGCAGTGTGAGAGGAGCTACCGACTACAATGAGCAGTTCTTC
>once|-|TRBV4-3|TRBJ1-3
CASSQDPAGNTIYF
TGCGCCAGCAGCCAAGATCCCGCTGGAAACACCATATATTTT
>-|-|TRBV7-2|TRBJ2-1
CASSFADWNQFF
TGTGCCAGCAGCTTCGCGGACTGGAACCAGTTCTTC
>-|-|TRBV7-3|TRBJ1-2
CASSYLGGYGYTF
TGTGCCAGCAGTTACTTAGGGGGCTATGGCTACACCTTC
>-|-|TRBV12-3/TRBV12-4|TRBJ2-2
CASSFSGEELFF
TGTGCCAGCAGTTTTTCAGGGGAGGAGCTGTTTTTT
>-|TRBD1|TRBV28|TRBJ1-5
CASSSTGSNQPQHF
TGTGCCAGCAGTTCGACAGGGAGCAATCAGCCCCAGCATTTT
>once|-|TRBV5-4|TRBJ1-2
CASSPRTDDYGYTF
TGTGCCAGCAGTCCGAGGACAGACGACTATGGCTACACCTTC
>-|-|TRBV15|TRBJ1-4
CATSRDRQGNEKLFF
TGTGCCACCAGCAGAGATCGGCAGGGAAATGAAAAACTGTTTTTT
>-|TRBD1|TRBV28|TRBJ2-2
CASSPGGNTGELFF
TGTGCCAGCAGCCCAGGGGGAAACACCGGGGAGCTGTTTTTT
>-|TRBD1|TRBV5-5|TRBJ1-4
CASNIPGQGYEKLFF
TGTGCCAGCAATATACCGGGACAGGGATACGAAAAACTGTTTTTT
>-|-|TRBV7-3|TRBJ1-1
CASSLTGHPNTEAFF
TGTGCCAGCAGCTTAACGGGACACCCGAACACTGAAGCTTTCTTT
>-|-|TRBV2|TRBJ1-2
CASKEMDYGYTF
TGTGCCAGCAAAGAGATGGACTATGGCTACACCTTC
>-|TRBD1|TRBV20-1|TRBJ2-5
CVTGGQETQYF
TGCGTTACAGGGGGGCAAGAGACCCAGTACTTC
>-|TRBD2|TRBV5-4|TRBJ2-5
CASSLVASGSGTQYF
TGTGCCAGCAGCTTGGTGGCTAGCGGGAGTGGGACCCAGTACTTC
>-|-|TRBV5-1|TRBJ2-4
CASGGGETDENIQYF
TGCGCCAGCGGAGGGGGGGAGACCGACGAAAACATTCAGTACTTC
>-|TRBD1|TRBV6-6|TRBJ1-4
CASSPRPGTGKVEKLFF
TGTGCCAGCAGTCCTCGACCGGGGACAGGGAAAGTTGAAAAACTGTTTTTT
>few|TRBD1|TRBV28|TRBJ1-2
CASSLQGDYGYTF
TGTGCCAGCAGTTTACAGGGGGACTATGGCTACACCTTC
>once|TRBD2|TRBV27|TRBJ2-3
CASSLTSEDTQYF
TGTGCCAGCAGCCTGACTAGCGAAGATACGCAGTATTTT
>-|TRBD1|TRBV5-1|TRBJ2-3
CASSFLAGGSTDTQYF
TGCGCCAGCAGCTTTCTGGCAGGGGGCTCGACAGATACGCAGTATTTT
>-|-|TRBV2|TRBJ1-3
CASMRSGNTIYF
TGTGCCAGCATGCGGTCTGGAAACACCATATATTTT
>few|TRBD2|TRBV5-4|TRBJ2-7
CASSLGGGPYYEQYF
TGTGCCAGCAGCTTAGGCGGGGGGCCTTACTACGAGCAGTACTTC
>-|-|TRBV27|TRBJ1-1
CASSWGRNTEAFF
TGTGCCAGCAGTTGGGGGCGAAACACTGAAGCTTTCTTT
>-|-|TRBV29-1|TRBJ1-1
CSVVSSGTEAFF
TGCAGCGTTGTCTCTAGTGGCACTGAAGCTTTCTTT